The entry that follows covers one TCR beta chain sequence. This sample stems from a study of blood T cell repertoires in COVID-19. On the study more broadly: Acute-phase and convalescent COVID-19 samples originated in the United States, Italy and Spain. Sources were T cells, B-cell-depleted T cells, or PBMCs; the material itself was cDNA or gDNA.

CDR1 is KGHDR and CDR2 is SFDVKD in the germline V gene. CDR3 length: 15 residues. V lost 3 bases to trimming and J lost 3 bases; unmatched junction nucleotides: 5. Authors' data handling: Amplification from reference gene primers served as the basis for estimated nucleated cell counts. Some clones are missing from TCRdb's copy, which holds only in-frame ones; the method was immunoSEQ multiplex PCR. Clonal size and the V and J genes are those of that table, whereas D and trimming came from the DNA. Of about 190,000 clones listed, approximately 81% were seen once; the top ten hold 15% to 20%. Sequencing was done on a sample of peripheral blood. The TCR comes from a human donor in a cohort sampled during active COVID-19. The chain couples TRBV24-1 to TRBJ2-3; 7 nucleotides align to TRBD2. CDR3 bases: TGTGCCACCAGTGATGTAGCGGGCGTAACAGATACGCAGTATTTT. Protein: CATSDVAGVTDTQYF.